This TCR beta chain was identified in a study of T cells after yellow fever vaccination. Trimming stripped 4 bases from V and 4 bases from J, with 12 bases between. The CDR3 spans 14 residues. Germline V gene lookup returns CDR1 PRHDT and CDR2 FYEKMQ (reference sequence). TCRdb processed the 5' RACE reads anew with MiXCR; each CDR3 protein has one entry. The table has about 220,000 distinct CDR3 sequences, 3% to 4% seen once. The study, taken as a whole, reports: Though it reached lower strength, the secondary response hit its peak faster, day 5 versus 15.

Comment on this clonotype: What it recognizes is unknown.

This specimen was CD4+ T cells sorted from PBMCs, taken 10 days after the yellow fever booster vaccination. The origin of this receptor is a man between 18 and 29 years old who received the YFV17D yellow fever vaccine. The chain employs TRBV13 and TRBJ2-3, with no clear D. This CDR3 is CASSYASSSDTQYF. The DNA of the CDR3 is TGTGCCAGCAGCTACGCGTCCTCTTCAGATACGCAGTATTTT.